The 6 T cell receptor beta chains below come from one sample, sequenced in a study of blood T cell repertoires in COVID-19. The assay was immunoSEQ multiplex PCR, and TCRdb's table has in-frame clones only and misses some. The sample yields around 260,000 clones, approximately 85% seen once. What was sequenced was PBMCs or T cells enriched from blood (not recorded which). Every receptor here comes from a woman in her twenties or thirties who had recovered from COVID-19.

The V and J genes are TRBV5-8 and TRBJ1-4, with 8 bases aligning to TRBD1. CDR3 length equals 15 residues. The germline CDR1 and CDR2 sequences are SGHTS and YDEGEE. Trimming at V came to 4 bases and at J to 3 bases, leaving 5 bases not matched to a gene. The CDR3 sequence: CASSRLQGANEKLFF. The CDR3 DNA follows: TGTGCCAGCAGCCGGCTACAGGGGGCTAATGAAAAACTGTTTTTT. The full variable domain, in which reference TRBV5-8 and TRBJ1-4 provide the parts outside the CDR3, is EAGVTQSPTHLIKTRGQQATLRCSPISGHTSVYWYQQALGLGLQFLLWYDEGEERNRGNFPPRFSGRQFPNYSSELNVNALELEDSALYLCASSRLQGANEKLFFGSGTQLSVL.

CDR3 loop: CAISDRTGEQPQHF. The CDR3 DNA reads as TGTGCCATCAGTGATAGGACAGGGGAACAGCCCCAGCATTTT. The chain is built from TRBV10-3 and TRBJ1-5; 9 nucleotides align to TRBD1. In germline, CDR1 is ENHRY, CDR2 SYGVKD. J was trimmed by 7 bases and V by 3 bases; bases with no gene match: 4. The CDR3 runs 14 residues.

The V call is TRBV5-1, the J call TRBJ1-1, with 11 bases lining up with TRBD1. CDR3 length equals 14 residues. The V segment lost 3 bases and the J segment 3 bases; nucleotides outside the gene matches: 1. Germline loops: CDR1 SGHRS, CDR2 YFSETQ. CDR3 residues: CASSWTGGYTEAFF. The CDR3 DNA reads as TGCGCCAGCAGCTGGACAGGGGGCTACACTGAAGCTTTCTTT.

This clone was counted once. The rearrangement uses TRBV6-6 and TRBJ2-7, with a possible D match to TRBD2 (5 bases). Per the germline V gene, CDR1 is MNHNY and CDR2 is SVGAGI (reference sequence). This CDR3 is built from 15 residues. Trimming left V 6 bases short and J 3 bases short, with 18 bases between. CDR3 loop: CASSNGLLGHYEQYF. The CDR3 bases are TGTGCCAGCAGCAACGGACTCCTCGGGCACTACGAGCAGTACTTC.

This clone has a handful of counts. The rearrangement joins TRBV13 to TRBJ1-1; 7 nucleotides align to TRBD1. Germline CDR1 and CDR2: PRHDT and FYEKMQ (reference sequence). J lost 7 bases, V lost 5 bases, and 13 bases had no gene match. This CDR3 has 15 amino acids. This CDR3 is CASSRGTERYLEAFF. The CDR3 nucleotides read TGTGCCAGCAGCAGAGGGACAGAAAGATACCTTGAAGCTTTCTTT.

The J gene is TRBJ1-5, the V gene TRBV6-5; D gene ambiguous. The germline gives CDR1 MNHEY, CDR2 SVGAGI. This CDR3 has 10 amino acids. V was shortened by 10 bases and J by 8 bases, with 9 bases between the two germline ends. The CDR3 here is CATHEEPQHF. The CDR3 nucleotides are TGTGCCACCCATGAGGAGCCCCAGCATTTT.